These 2 T cell receptor beta chains share one sample of origin, sequenced in a study of blood T cell repertoires in COVID-19. The assay was immunoSEQ multiplex PCR, and TCRdb's table has in-frame clones only and misses some. The table has under 35,000 clones, roughly 84% seen once. The sequenced sample was peripheral blood. These receptors came from a man in his sixties or seventies with active COVID-19.

This clone counts as medium-sized. The rearrangement uses TRBV27 and TRBJ1-1; D might be TRBD1 (5 bases). Germline V CDR1 and CDR2: MNHEY, SMNVEV (reference sequence). The CDR3 extends over 15 amino acids. Trimming removed 5 bases from V and 0 bases from J, with 13 bases in between. The DNA for the CDR3 is TGTGCCAGCAGTGCTGGGGCGAGCTTGAACACTGAAGCTTTCTTT. This codes for CASSAGASLNTEAFF.

J is TRBJ1-4 and V is TRBV19; D gene unclear. Trimming took 1 base from V and 5 from J, leaving 11 bases between them. The CDR3 is 15 residues long. The germline V gene encodes CDR1 LNHDA and CDR2 SQIVND (reference sequence). The CDR3 DNA reads as TGTGCCAGTAGTATAGCCGGCAGGAAGAATGAAAAACTGTTTTTT. Translation gives CASSIAGRKNEKLFF.